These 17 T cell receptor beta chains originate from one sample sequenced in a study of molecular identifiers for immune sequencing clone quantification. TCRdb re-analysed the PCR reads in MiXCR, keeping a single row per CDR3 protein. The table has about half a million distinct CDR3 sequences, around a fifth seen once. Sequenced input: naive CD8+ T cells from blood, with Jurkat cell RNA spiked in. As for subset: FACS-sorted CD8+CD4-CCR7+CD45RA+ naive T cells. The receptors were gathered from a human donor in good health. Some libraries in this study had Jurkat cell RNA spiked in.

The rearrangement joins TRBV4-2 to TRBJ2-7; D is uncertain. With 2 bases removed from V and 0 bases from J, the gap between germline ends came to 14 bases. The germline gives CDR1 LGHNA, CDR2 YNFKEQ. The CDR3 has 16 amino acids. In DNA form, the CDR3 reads TGTGCCAGCAGCCAATCTATGGGCCTCCGCTCCTACGAGCAGTACTTC. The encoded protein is CASSQSMGLRSYEQYF.

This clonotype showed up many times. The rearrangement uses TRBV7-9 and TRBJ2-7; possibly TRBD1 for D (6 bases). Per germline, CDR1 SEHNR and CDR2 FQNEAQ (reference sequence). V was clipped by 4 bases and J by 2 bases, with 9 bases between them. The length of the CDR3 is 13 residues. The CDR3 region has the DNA TGTGCCAGCAGCTACAAGGGGGCCTACGAGCAGTACTTC. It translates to CASSYKGAYEQYF.

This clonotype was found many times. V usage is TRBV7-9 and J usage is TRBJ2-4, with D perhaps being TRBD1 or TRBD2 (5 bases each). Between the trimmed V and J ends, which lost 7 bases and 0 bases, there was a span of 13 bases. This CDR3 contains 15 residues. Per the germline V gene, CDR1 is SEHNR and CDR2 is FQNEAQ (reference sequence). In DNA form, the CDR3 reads TGTGCCAGCAACCCTCCCGGGACAGCCAAAAACATTCAGTACTTC. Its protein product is CASNPPGTAKNIQYF.

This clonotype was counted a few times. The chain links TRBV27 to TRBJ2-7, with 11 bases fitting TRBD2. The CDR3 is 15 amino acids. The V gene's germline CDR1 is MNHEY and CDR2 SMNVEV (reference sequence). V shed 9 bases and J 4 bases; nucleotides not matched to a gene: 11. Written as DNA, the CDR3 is TGTGCCAGTAAAACGGGCGGGACTAGCGGTTACGAGCAGTACTTC. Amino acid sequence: CASKTGGTSGYEQYF.

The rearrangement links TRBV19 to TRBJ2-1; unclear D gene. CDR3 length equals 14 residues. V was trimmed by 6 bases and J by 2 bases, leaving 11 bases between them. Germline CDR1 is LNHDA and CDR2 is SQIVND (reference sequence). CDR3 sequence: CASRGTATYNEQFF. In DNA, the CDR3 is TGTGCCAGTAGAGGTACGGCGACCTACAATGAGCAGTTCTTC.

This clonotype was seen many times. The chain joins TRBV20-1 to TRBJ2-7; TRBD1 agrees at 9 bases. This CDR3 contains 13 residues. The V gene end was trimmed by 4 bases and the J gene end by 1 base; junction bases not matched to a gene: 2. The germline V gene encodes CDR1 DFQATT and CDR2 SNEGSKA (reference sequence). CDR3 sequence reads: CSAKDRGSYEQYF. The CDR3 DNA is TGCAGTGCTAAAGACAGGGGGTCCTACGAGCAGTACTTC.

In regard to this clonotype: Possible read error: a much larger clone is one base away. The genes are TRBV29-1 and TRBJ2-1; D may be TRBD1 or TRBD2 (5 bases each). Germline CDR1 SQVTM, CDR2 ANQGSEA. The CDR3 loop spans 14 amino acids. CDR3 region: CSVEGGSSYNGQFF. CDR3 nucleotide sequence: TGCAGCGTTGAAGGGGGGAGCTCCTACAATGGGCAGTTCTTC.

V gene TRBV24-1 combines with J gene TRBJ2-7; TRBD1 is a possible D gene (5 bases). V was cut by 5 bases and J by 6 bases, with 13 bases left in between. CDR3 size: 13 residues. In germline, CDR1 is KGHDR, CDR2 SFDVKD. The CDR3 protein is CATSVGQGSEQYF. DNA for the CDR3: TGTGCCACCAGTGTTGGGCAGGGCAGCGAGCAGTACTTC.

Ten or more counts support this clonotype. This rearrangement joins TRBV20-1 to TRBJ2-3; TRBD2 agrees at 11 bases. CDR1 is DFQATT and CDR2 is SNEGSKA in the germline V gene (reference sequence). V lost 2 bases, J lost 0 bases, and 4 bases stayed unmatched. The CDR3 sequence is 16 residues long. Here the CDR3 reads CSARKGLAESTDTQYF. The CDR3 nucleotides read TGCAGTGCTAGAAAGGGACTAGCGGAGAGCACAGATACGCAGTATTTT.

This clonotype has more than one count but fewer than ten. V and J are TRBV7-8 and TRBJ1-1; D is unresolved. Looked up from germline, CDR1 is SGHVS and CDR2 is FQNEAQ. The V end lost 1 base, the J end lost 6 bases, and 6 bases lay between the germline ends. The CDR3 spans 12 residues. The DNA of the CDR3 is TGTGCCAGCAGCTTAGGGCAGGCTGAAGCTTTCTTT. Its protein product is CASSLGQAEAFF.

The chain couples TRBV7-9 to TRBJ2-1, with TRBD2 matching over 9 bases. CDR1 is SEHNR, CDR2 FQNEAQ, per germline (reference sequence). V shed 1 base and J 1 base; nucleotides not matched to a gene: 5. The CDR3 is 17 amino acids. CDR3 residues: CASSLELAGASYNEQFF. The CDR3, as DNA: TGTGCCAGCAGCTTAGAGTTAGCGGGAGCGTCCTACAATGAGCAGTTCTTC.

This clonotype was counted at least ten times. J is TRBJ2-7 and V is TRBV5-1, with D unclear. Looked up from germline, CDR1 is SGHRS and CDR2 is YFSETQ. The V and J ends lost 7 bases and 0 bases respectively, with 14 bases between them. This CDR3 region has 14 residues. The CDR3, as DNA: TGCGCCAGCCGCGACCTTTGGAGCTCCTACGAGCAGTACTTC. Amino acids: CASRDLWSSYEQYF.

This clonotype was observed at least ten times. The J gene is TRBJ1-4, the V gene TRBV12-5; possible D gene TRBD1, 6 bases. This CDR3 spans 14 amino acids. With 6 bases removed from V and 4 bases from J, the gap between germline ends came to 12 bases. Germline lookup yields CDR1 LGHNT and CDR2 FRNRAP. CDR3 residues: CASGQDRYNEKLFF. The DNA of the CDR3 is TGTGCTAGTGGACAAGACAGGTATAATGAAAAACTGTTTTTT.

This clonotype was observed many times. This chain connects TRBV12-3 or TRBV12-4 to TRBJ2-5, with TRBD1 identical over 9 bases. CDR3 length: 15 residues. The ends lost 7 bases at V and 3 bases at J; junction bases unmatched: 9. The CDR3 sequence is CASTPGTGREETQYF. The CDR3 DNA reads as TGTGCCAGCACCCCCGGGACAGGGCGCGAAGAGACCCAGTACTTC.

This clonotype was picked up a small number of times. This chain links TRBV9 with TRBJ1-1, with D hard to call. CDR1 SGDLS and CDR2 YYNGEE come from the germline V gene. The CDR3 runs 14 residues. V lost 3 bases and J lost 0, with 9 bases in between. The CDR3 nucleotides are TGTGCCAGCAGCGACAGTACCATGAACACTGAAGCTTTCTTT. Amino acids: CASSDSTMNTEAFF.

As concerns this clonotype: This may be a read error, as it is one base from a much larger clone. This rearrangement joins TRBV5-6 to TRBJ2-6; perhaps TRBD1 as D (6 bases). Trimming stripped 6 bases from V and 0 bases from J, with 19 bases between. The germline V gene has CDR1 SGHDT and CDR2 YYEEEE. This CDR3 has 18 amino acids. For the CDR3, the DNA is TGTGCCAGCACCCAGGACAGCACAGTTCCCTCTGGGGCCAACGTCCTGACTTTC. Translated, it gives CASTQDSTVPSGANVLTF.

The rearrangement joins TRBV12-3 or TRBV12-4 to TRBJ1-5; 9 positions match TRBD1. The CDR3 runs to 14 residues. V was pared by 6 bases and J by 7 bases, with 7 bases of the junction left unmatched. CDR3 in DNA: TGTGCCAGCAGCCTCGACAGGGGGGAACAGCCCCAGCATTTT. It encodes CASSLDRGEQPQHF.